This TCR beta chain was recovered during a study of control samples from healthy donors and cancer patients. V was pared by 5 bases and J by 0 bases, with 7 bases between. CDR3 length: 13 residues. Germline values: CDR1 SGHTA, CDR2 FQGNSA. The data were produced by immunoSEQ multiplex PCR, yet TCRdb's version contains in-frame clones alone and is incomplete. The table has about 120,000 clones, approximately 87% seen once. The sequenced sample was PBMCs. This clonotype originated in an older woman with lung cancer. V and J are TRBV7-2 and TRBJ2-5; D unresolved. CDR3 nucleotides: TGTGCCAGCAGCCTAACGTACCAAGAGACCCAGTACTTC. This sequence encodes CASSLTYQETQYF.